This T cell receptor beta chain derives from a study of shared clonotypes between healthy human individuals. Whole-study results and caveats: Naive subsets generally had larger estimated richness than memory subsets. An expected dependence of interdonor clonotype sharing on sequencing depth was noted.

The CDR3 runs 14 residues. V was clipped by 0 bases and J by 5 bases, with 11 bases between them. Germline assignment: CDR1 MNHNY and CDR2 SVGAGI (reference sequence). Naive-designated CD8 cells lacked CD45RO, were positively enriched for CCR7, and omitted terminally differentiated effector memory CD45RA+ cells. The data were produced by immunoSEQ multiplex PCR, yet TCRdb's version contains in-frame clones alone and is incomplete. There are over 750,000 clones in the sample; approximately 97% occur only once, and under 0.25% lies in the top ten. In the case of this clone: Its antigen is currently unknown.

The chain recombines TRBV6-6 with TRBJ2-7; D is tentatively TRBD1 or TRBD2 (5 bases each). The receptor comes from a man aged 25 to 40 in good health. Sequencing was performed on naive CD8+ T cells sorted from blood. CDR3 nucleotide sequence: TGTGCCAGCAGTTACTCTCTGGGGGACCACGAGCAGTACTTC. Translation gives CASSYSLGDHEQYF.